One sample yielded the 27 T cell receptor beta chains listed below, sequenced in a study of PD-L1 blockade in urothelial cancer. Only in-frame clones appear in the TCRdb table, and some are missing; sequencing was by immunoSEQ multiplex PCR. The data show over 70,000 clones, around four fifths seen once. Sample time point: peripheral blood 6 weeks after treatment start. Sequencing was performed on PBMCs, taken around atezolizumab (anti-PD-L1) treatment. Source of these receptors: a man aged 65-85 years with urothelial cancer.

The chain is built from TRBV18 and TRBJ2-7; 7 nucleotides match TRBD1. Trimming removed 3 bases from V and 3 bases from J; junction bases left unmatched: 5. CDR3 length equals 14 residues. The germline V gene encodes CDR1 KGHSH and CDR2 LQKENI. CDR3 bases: TGTGCCAGCTCACCTCCGCAGGGGGTCTACGAGCAGTACTTC. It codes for CASSPPQGVYEQYF.

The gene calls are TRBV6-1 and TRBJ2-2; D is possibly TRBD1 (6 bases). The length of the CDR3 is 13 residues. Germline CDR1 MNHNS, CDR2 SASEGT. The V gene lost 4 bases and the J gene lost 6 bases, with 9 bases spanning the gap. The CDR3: CASSGTGSGELFF. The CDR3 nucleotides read TGTGCCAGCAGTGGAACAGGGTCCGGGGAGCTGTTTTTT.

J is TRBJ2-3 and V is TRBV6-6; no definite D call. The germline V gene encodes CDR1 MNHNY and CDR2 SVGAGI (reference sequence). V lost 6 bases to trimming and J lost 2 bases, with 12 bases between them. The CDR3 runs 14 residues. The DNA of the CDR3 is TGTGCCAGCAGGCCCTCGAGGTACACAGATACGCAGTATTTT. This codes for CASRPSRYTDTQYF.

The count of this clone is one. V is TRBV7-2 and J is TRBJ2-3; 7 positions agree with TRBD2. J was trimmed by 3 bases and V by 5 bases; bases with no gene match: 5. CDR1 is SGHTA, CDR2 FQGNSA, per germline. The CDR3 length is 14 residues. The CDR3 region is CASSQYGGTDTQYF. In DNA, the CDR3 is TGTGCCAGCAGCCAGTACGGGGGGACAGATACGCAGTATTTT.

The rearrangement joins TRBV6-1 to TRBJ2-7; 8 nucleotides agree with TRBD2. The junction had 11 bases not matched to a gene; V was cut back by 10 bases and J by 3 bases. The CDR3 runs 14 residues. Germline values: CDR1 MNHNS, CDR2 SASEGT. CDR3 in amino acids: CATLQGLAVYEQYF. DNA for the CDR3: TGTGCCACCCTACAAGGACTAGCAGTCTACGAGCAGTACTTC.

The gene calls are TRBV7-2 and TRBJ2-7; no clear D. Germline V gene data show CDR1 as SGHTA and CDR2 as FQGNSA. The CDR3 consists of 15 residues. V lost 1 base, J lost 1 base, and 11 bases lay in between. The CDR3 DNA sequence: TGTGCCAGCAGCTTAGGACAACCTGGGTCCTACGAGCAGTACTTC. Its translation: CASSLGQPGSYEQYF.

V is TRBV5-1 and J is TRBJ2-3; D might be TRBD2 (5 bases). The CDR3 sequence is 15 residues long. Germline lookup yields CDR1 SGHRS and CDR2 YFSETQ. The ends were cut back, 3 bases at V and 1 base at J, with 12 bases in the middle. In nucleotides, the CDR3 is TGCGCCAGCAGCTCCCTGAAGGGAGGCACAGATACGCAGTATTTT. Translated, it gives CASSSLKGGTDTQYF. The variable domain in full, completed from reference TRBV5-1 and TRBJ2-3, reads KAGVTQTPRYLIKTRGQQVTLSCSPISGHRSVSWYQQTPGQGLQFLFEYFSETQRNKGNFPGRFSGRQFSNSRSEMNVSTLELGDSALYLCASSSLKGGTDTQYFGPGTRLTVL.

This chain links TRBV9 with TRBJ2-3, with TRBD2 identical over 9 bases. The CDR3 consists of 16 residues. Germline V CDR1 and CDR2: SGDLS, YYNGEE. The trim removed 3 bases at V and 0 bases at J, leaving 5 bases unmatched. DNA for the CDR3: TGTGCCAGCAGCGCCCGGACTAGCGCGAGCACAGATACGCAGTATTTT. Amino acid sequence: CASSARTSASTDTQYF.

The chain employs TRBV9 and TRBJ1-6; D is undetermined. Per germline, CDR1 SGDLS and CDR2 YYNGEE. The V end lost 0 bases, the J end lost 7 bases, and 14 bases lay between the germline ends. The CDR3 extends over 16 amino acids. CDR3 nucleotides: TGTGCCAGCAGCGTAGAGCCGAGGTCAAGGAATTCACCCCTCCACTTT. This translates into CASSVEPRSRNSPLHF.

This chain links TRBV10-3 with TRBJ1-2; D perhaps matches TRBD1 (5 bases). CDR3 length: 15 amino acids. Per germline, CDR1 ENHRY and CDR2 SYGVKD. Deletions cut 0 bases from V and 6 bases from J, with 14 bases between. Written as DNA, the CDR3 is TGTGCCATCAGTGAGTCTAAGGCAGTCAGGGATGGCTACACCTTC. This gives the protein CAISESKAVRDGYTF.

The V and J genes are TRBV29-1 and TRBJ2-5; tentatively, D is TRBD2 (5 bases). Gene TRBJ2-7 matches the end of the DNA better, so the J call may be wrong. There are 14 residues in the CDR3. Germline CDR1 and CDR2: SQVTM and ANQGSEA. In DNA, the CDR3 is TGCAGCGTTGAAGATGGGGAGAGCTCCTACGAGCAGTACTTC. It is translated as CSVEDGESSYEQYF.

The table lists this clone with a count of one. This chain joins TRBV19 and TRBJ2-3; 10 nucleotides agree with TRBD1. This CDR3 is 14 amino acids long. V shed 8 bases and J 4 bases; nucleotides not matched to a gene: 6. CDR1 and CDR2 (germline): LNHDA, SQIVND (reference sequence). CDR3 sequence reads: CASRAGQGPDTQYF. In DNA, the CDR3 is TGTGCCAGTCGGGCGGGACAGGGGCCAGATACGCAGTATTTT.

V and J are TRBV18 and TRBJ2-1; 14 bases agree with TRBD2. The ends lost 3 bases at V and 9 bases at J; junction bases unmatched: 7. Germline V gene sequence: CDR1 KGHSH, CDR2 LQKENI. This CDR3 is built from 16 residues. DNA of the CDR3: TGTGCCAGCTCACCTGGACTAGCGGGGGGACGGAGTGAGCAGTTCTTC. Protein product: CASSPGLAGGRSEQFF.

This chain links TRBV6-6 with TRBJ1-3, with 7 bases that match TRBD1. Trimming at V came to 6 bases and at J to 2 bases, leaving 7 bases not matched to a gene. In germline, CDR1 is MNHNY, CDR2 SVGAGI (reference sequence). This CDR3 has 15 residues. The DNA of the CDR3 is TGTGCCAGCAGAGACGCCGGGACAGCTGGAAACACCATATATTTT. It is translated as CASRDAGTAGNTIYF.

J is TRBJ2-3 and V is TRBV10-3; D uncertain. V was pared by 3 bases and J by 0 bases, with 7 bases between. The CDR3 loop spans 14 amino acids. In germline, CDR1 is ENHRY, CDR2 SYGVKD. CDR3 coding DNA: TGTGCCATCAGTGAAACAGCTAGCACAGATACGCAGTATTTT. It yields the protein CAISETASTDTQYF.

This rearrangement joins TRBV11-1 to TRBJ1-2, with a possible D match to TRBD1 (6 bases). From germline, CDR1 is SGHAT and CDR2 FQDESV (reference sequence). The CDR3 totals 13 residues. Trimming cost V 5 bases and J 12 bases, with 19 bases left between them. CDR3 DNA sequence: TGTGCCAGCAGCGCGAGGGACCAGGGGATACACACCTTC. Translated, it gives CASSARDQGIHTF.

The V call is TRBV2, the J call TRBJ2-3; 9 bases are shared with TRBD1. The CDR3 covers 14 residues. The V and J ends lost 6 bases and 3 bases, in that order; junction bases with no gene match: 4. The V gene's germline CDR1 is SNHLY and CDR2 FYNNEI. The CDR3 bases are TGTGCCAGCAGGCCGGGACAGGGAACAGATACGCAGTATTTT. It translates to CASRPGQGTDTQYF.

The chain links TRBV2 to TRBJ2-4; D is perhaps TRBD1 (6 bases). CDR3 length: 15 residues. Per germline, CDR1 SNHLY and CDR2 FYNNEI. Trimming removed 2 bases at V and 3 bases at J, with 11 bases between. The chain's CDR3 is CASSEFRGVKNIQYF. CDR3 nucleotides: TGTGCCAGCAGTGAATTCAGGGGAGTCAAAAACATTCAGTACTTC.

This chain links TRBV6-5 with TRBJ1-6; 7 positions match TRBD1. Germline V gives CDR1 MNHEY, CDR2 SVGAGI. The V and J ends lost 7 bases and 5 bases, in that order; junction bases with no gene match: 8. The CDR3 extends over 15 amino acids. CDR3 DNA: TGTGCCAGCAAGAACAGGGGAGTGGATAATTCACCCCTCCACTTT. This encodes CASKNRGVDNSPLHF.

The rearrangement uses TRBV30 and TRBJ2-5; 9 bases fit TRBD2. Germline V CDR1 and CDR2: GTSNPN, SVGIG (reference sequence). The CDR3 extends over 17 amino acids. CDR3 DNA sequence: TGTGCTCGCTCCCCAGGGAGCATAGCGGGGGCCCAAGAGACCCAGTACTTC. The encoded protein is CARSPGSIAGAQETQYF.

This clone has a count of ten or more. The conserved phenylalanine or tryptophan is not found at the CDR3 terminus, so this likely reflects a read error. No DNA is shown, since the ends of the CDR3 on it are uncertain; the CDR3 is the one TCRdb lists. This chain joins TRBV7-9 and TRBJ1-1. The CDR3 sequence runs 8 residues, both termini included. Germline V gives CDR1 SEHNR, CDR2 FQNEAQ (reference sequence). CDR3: CASIQSGR.

The CDR3 nucleotides read TGCGCCAGCAGTCTTCAGCCGGGAGCAACTAATGAAAAACTGTTTTTT. Translating it yields CASSLQPGATNEKLFF. This chain links TRBV5-1 with TRBJ1-4; D is uncertain. This CDR3 spans 16 amino acids. Germline values: CDR1 SGHRS, CDR2 YFSETQ. The V end lost 5 bases, the J end lost 0 bases, and 14 bases lay between the germline ends.

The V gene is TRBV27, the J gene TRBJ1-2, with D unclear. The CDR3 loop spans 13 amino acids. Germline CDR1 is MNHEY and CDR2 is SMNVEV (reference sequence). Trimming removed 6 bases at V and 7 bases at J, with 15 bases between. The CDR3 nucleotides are TGTGCCAGCAGAGCCCCCGGGTTAATTGGCTACACCTTC. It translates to CASRAPGLIGYTF.

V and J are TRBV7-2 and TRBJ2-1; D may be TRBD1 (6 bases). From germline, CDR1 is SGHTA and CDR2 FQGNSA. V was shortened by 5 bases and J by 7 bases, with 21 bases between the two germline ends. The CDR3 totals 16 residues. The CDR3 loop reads CASSPSGRTRGNEQFF. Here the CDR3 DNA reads TGTGCCAGCAGCCCGTCTGGGCGGACAAGGGGGAATGAGCAGTTCTTC.

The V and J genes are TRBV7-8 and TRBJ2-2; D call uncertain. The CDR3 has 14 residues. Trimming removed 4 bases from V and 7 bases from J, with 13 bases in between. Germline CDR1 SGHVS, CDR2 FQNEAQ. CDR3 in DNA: TGTGCCAGCAGCTACTCCTCTCCGGGCGGGGAGCTGTTTTTT. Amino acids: CASSYSSPGGELFF.

CDR3 protein: CASSQKGAGPQGDNQPQHF. The CDR3 DNA is TGTGCCAGCAGCCAGAAGGGGGCAGGCCCACAGGGAGACAATCAGCCCCAGCATTTT. The chain has TRBV21-1 and TRBJ1-5; the DNA was not compared with TRBD1, the D call given in the table. TRBV21-1 is given as a pseudogene. The CDR3 totals 19 residues.

As DNA, the CDR3 is TGTGCCAGCAGCTTGGGTTCAGGGAGGTACGAGCAGTACTTC. Its protein is CASSLGSGRYEQYF. V is TRBV11-2 and J is TRBJ2-7, with D possibly being TRBD2 (6 bases). CDR3 length: 14 residues. The germline V gene encodes CDR1 SGHAT and CDR2 FQNNGV. Between the trimmed V and J ends, which lost 3 bases and 4 bases, there was a span of 13 bases.